The rows below give T cell receptor beta chains drawn from one sample of a study of T cells after yellow fever vaccination. TCRdb analysed the 5' RACE reads with MiXCR anew, one entry per CDR3 protein. The sample consists of about 260,000 distinct CDR3 sequences, around 4.9% of them appearing once. The specimen comprised CD4+ T cells sorted from PBMCs, sampled on the day of the yellow fever booster vaccination. The origin of the receptors is a man aged 18-30 years who received the YFV17D yellow fever vaccine. Each CDR3 is given with its conserved first and last residue. The order of the fields is D gene, V gene, J gene, clone size, CDR3 protein, CDR3 DNA. D genes are given only for firm matches. Clone size, where shown, is once, few, many, or a class for clones that have expanded.

D: -; V: TRBV7-2; J: TRBJ1-1; size: -; CDR3: CASSLSRVGDTEAFF; DNA: TGTGCCAGCAGCTTAAGCAGGGTTGGGGACACTGAAGCTTTCTTT
D: -; V: TRBV7-2; J: TRBJ2-3; size: many; CDR3: CASTEVGARTDTQYF; DNA: TGTGCCAGCACTGAGGTCGGGGCCCGCACAGATACGCAGTATTTT
D: TRBD2; V: TRBV20-1; J: TRBJ2-1; size: few; CDR3: CSARWLAGGRAHNEQFF; DNA: TGCAGTGCTAGATGGCTAGCGGGGGGCCGGGCCCACAATGAGCAGTTCTTC
D: TRBD1; V: TRBV28; J: TRBJ1-1; size: few; CDR3: CASRHPDRVNTEAFF; DNA: TGTGCCAGCAGGCACCCCGACAGGGTTAACACTGAAGCTTTCTTT
D: -; V: TRBV11-3; J: TRBJ2-2; size: -; CDR3: CASSLEGRPWDTGELFF; DNA: TGTGCCAGCAGCTTAGAGGGGCGCCCTTGGGACACCGGGGAGCTGTTTTTT
D: -; V: TRBV21-1; J: TRBJ1-2; size: few; CDR3: CASSTQGANATLCGYTF; DNA: TGTGCCAGCAGCACTCAGGGGGCCAACGCTACTCTGTGTGGCTACACCTTC
D: -; V: TRBV2; J: TRBJ1-4; size: many; CDR3: CASSPLETGVHF; DNA: TGTGCCAGCAGTCCCTTGGAGACGGGTGTCCATTTT
D: TRBD1; V: TRBV20-1; J: TRBJ2-3; size: few; CDR3: CGGQGSGQGEDTQYF; DNA: TGCGGGGGACAGGGTTCGGGACAGGGGGAAGATACGCAGTATTTT
D: TRBD2; V: TRBV20-1; J: TRBJ2-3; size: few; CDR3: CSASTTSGGPNTQYF; DNA: TGCAGTGCCAGTACGACTAGCGGGGGACCAAATACGCAGTATTTT
D: -; V: TRBV25-1; J: TRBJ1-1; size: few; CDR3: CASSPIWGNTEAFF; DNA: TGTGCCAGCAGTCCGATTTGGGGAAACACTGAAGCTTTCTTT
D: TRBD1; V: TRBV4-3; J: TRBJ1-3; size: many; CDR3: CASSQAPQGGVNTIYF; DNA: TGCGCCAGCAGCCAAGCCCCACAGGGGGGTGTGAACACCATATATTTT
D: TRBD1; V: TRBV7-9; J: TRBJ2-5; size: few; CDR3: CASSMPGQGGETQYF; DNA: TGTGCCAGCAGCATGCCGGGACAGGGCGGCGAGACCCAGTACTTC
D: TRBD1; V: TRBV4-1; J: TRBJ1-2; size: -; CDR3: CASSQGQGAGGYTF; DNA: TGCGCCAGCAGCCAAGGCCAGGGGGCAGGGGGCTACACCTTC
D: -; V: TRBV20-1; J: TRBJ1-5; size: many; CDR3: CSATGDYQPQHF; DNA: TGCAGTGCTACAGGAGACTATCAGCCCCAGCATTTT
D: TRBD2; V: TRBV5-1; J: TRBJ2-5; size: many; CDR3: CASSSGGTQEETQYF; DNA: TGCGCCAGCAGCTCGGGGGGGACTCAGGAAGAGACCCAGTACTTC
D: -; V: TRBV20-1; J: TRBJ1-1; size: -; CDR3: CSAKSGAAKNTEAFF; DNA: TGCAGTGCTAAATCAGGGGCTGCGAAGAACACTGAAGCTTTCTTT
D: -; V: TRBV6-2/TRBV6-3; J: TRBJ1-2; size: -; CDR3: CASSWTATYGYTF; DNA: TGTGCCAGCAGTTGGACAGCGACCTATGGCTACACCTTC
D: TRBD2; V: TRBV9; J: TRBJ2-3; size: few; CDR3: CASSVDRGLAGGARQDTQYF; DNA: TGTGCCAGCAGCGTAGACAGGGGACTAGCGGGGGGGGCCCGGCAAGATACGCAGTATTTT
D: -; V: TRBV6-2/TRBV6-3; J: TRBJ2-1; size: many; CDR3: CASSYVGGSEQFF; DNA: TGTGCCAGCAGTTACGTGGGGGGTAGTGAGCAGTTCTTC
D: -; V: TRBV19; J: TRBJ2-1; size: many; CDR3: CASSIWTEQFF; DNA: TGTGCCAGTAGTATATGGACAGAGCAGTTCTTC
D: -; V: TRBV14; J: TRBJ1-4; size: few; CDR3: CASSPRGIFGRGKLFF; DNA: TGTGCCAGCAGCCCCCGCGGTATTTTTGGGCGGGGAAAACTGTTTTTT
D: -; V: TRBV29-1; J: TRBJ1-1; size: many; CDR3: CSGMTGNTEAFF; DNA: TGCAGCGGCATGACGGGAAACACTGAAGCTTTCTTT
D: TRBD1; V: TRBV9; J: TRBJ1-4; size: few; CDR3: CASSGTGGDEKLFF; DNA: TGTGCCAGCAGCGGGACAGGGGGAGATGAAAAACTGTTTTTT
D: -; V: TRBV6-1; J: TRBJ1-1; size: few; CDR3: CASLLGVSMNTEAFF; DNA: TGTGCCAGCCTACTCGGGGTTTCTATGAACACTGAAGCTTTCTTT
D: TRBD1; V: TRBV6-2/TRBV6-3; J: TRBJ2-1; size: few; CDR3: CASSYSWDRVIF; DNA: TGTGCCAGCAGTTACTCTTGGGACAGGGTGATCTTC
D: -; V: TRBV7-2; J: TRBJ1-1; size: few; CDR3: CASSLAGVNTEAFF; DNA: TGTGCCAGCAGCTTAGCCGGGGTGAACACTGAAGCTTTCTTT
D: -; V: TRBV9; J: TRBJ1-2; size: few; CDR3: CASSTAPPNGYTF; DNA: TGTGCCAGCAGCACCGCTCCACCAAATGGCTACACCTTC
D: -; V: TRBV29-1; J: TRBJ2-3; size: -; CDR3: CSVRGGDLDTQYF; DNA: TGCAGCGTTAGGGGGGGCGATTTAGATACGCAGTATTTT
D: -; V: TRBV7-3; J: TRBJ2-2; size: -; CDR3: CASSSLGTQNTGELFF; DNA: TGTGCCAGCAGCTCCCTAGGAACCCAGAACACCGGGGAGCTGTTTTTT
D: -; V: TRBV5-1; J: TRBJ1-2; size: few; CDR3: CASSLEGTGAGYGYTF; DNA: TGCGCCAGCAGCCTAGAAGGCACAGGAGCGGGCTATGGCTACACCTTC
D: -; V: TRBV5-5; J: TRBJ2-7; size: -; CDR3: CASGTWGSYEQYF; DNA: TGTGCCAGCGGGACGTGGGGCAGCTACGAGCAGTACTTC
D: -; V: TRBV5-1; J: TRBJ1-1; size: few; CDR3: CASSLVAQNTEAFF; DNA: TGCGCCAGCAGCTTGGTGGCGCAGAACACTGAAGCTTTCTTT
D: TRBD1; V: TRBV5-1; J: TRBJ1-2; size: -; CDR3: CASSLSIGGQGRRNYGYTF; DNA: TGCGCCAGCAGCTTGAGTATCGGTGGACAGGGGCGCCGTAACTATGGCTACACCTTC
D: TRBD1; V: TRBV3-1; J: TRBJ2-1; size: -; CDR3: CASSQDWTGSYNEQFF; DNA: TGTGCCAGCAGCCAAGACTGGACAGGGTCCTACAATGAGCAGTTCTTC
D: -; V: TRBV9; J: TRBJ1-1; size: many; CDR3: CASSVDRNTEAFF; DNA: TGTGCCAGCAGCGTAGACAGGAACACTGAAGCTTTCTTT
D: -; V: TRBV12-3/TRBV12-4; J: TRBJ1-4; size: many; CDR3: CASKIGGMAKLFF; DNA: TGTGCCAGCAAGATCGGGGGAATGGCAAAACTGTTTTTT
D: -; V: TRBV3-1; J: TRBJ2-1; size: -; CDR3: CASSRQAGGWEQFF; DNA: TGTGCCAGCAGCCGCCAAGCAGGGGGGTGGGAGCAGTTCTTC
D: -; V: TRBV6-6; J: TRBJ2-2; size: few; CDR3: CASSQRETTNTGELFF; DNA: TGTGCCAGCAGTCAGCGTGAAACTACGAACACCGGGGAGCTGTTTTTT
D: -; V: TRBV28; J: TRBJ2-1; size: -; CDR3: CASSLVSSESEQFF; DNA: TGTGCCAGCAGTTTAGTTAGTTCTGAGTCTGAGCAGTTCTTC
D: -; V: TRBV7-9; J: TRBJ1-1; size: -; CDR3: CASSPVRNTEAFF; DNA: TGTGCCAGCAGCCCCGTTCGGAACACTGAAGCTTTCTTT
D: -; V: TRBV18; J: TRBJ2-7; size: few; CDR3: CASSPPRSAYEQYF; DNA: TGTGCCAGCTCACCACCACGCAGCGCCTACGAGCAGTACTTC
D: TRBD2; V: TRBV20-1; J: TRBJ2-1; size: few; CDR3: CSARASGGAQQFF; DNA: TGCAGTGCTAGAGCCAGCGGGGGGGCCCAGCAGTTCTTC
D: TRBD2; V: TRBV5-6; J: TRBJ2-5; size: -; CDR3: CASSFDLAGRTETQYF; DNA: TGTGCCAGCAGCTTTGATCTAGCGGGGAGAACGGAGACCCAGTACTTC
D: -; V: TRBV24-1; J: TRBJ1-2; size: many; CDR3: CATRTAATNYGYTF; DNA: TGTGCCACGCGGACAGCCGCGACTAACTATGGCTACACCTTC
D: -; V: TRBV6-5; J: TRBJ2-1; size: many; CDR3: CASGGHEQFF; DNA: TGTGCCAGCGGGGGGCATGAGCAGTTCTTC
D: TRBD1; V: TRBV7-2; J: TRBJ1-2; size: many; CDR3: CASSRGQGQGYTF; DNA: TGTGCCAGCAGCCGGGGACAGGGTCAGGGCTACACCTTC